Given below is one T cell receptor beta chain in context. Its antigen is still unknown. For TCRbeta, the library was prepared with unique molecular identifiers. TCRdb reanalysed the PCR reads using MiXCR and keeps one entry per CDR3 protein. Of roughly 200,000 distinct CDR3 sequences in the sample, under 8.5% were seen once. This record belongs to a study of T-cell reconstitution after alpha-beta-depleted transplantation in children. Study-level findings and limits: At around two months after transplant, the alpha-beta T cells were reportedly derived from several hundred expanded clones that came from non-depleted graft cells.

The CDR3 runs 19 residues. This rearrangement joins TRBV21-1 to TRBJ1-1; whether TRBD1, the table's D call, matches the DNA was not checked. TRBV21-1 is deemed a pseudogene. The sequences come from PBMCs, collected before TCRalphabeta/CD19-depleted stem cell transplant. The sequence was obtained from a boy under 10 years old with acute lymphoblastic leukemia, due to receive a stem cell transplant. The CDR3 spells CASSNGFFVGQGKHTEAFF. The CDR3 DNA reads as TGTGCCAGCAGCAATGGATTCTTCGTTGGACAGGGGAAACACACTGAAGCTTTCTTT.